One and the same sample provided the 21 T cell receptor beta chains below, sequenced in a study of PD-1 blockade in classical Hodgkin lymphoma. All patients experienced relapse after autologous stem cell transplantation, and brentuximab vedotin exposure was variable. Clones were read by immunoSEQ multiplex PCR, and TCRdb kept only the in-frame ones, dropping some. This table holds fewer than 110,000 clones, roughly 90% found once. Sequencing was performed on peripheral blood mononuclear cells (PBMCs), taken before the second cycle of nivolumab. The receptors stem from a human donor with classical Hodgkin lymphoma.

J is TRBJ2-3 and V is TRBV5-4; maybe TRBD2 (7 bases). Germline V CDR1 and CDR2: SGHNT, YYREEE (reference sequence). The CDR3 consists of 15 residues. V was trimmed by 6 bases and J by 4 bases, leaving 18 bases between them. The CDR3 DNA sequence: TGTGCCAGCACCCCGGGGGGAGGGGGGGCAGATACGCAGTATTTT. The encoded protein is CASTPGGGGADTQYF.

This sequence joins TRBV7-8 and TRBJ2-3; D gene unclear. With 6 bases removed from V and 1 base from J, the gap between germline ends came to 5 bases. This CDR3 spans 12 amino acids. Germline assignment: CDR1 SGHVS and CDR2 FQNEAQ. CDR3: CASRVGTDTQYF. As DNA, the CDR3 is TGTGCCAGCAGGGTAGGCACAGATACGCAGTATTTT.

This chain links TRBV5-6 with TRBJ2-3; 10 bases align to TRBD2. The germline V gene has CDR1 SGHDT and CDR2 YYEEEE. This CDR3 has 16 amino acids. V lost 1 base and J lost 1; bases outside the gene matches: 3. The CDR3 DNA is TGTGCCAGCAGCTTGAGTGGGACTAGCGGCACAGATACGCAGTATTTT. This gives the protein CASSLSGTSGTDTQYF.

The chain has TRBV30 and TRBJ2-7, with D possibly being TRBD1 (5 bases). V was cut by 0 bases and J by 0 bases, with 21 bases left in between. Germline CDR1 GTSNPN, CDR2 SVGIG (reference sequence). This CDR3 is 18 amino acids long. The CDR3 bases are TGTGCCTGGAGTGTACTCCCCCCGTCAGGGTTTGGCTCCTACGAGCAGTACTTC. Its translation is CAWSVLPPSGFGSYEQYF. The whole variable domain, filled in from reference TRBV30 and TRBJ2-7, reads SQTIHQWPATLVQPVGSPLSLECTVEGTSNPNLYWYRQAAGRGLQLLFYSVGIGQISSEVPQNLSASRPQDRQFILSSKKLLLSDSGFYLCAWSVLPPSGFGSYEQYFGPGTRLTVT.

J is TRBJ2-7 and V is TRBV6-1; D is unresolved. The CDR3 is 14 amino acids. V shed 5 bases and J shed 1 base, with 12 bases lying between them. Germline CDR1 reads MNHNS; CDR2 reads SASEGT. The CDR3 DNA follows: TGTGCCAGCAGTTATTCCATCGGATCCTACGAGCAGTACTTC. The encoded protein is CASSYSIGSYEQYF.

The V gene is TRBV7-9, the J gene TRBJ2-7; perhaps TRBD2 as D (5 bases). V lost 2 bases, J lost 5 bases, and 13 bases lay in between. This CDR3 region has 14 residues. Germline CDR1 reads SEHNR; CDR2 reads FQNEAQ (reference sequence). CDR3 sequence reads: CASSLRRGINEQYF. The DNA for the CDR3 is TGTGCCAGCAGCTTAAGACGGGGTATCAACGAGCAGTACTTC.

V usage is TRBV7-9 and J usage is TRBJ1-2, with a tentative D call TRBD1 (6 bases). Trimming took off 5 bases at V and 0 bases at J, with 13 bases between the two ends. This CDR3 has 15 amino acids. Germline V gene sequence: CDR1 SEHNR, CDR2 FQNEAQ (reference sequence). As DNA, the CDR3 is TGTGCCAGCAGCCATCCCGACAGGACTAACTATGGCTACACCTTC. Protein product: CASSHPDRTNYGYTF.

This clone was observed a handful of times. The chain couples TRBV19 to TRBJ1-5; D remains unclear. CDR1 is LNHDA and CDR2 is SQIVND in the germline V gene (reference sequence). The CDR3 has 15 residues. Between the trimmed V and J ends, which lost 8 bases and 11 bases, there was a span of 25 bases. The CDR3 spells CASGWSGRDQGTQHF. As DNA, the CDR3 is TGTGCCAGTGGGTGGTCAGGACGTGACCAAGGCACCCAGCATTTT.

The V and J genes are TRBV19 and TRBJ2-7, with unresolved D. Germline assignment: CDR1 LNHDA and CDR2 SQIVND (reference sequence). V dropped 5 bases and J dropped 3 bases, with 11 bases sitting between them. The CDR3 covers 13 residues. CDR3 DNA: TGTGCCAGTAGTGCTGGACGGGTCTACGAGCAGTACTTC. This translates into CASSAGRVYEQYF.

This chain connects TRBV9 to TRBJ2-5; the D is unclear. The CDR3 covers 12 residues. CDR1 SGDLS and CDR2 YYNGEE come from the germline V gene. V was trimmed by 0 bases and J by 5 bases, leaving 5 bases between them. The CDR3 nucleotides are TGTGCCAGCAGCGTAGACGGGGAGACCCAGTACTTC. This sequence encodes CASSVDGETQYF.

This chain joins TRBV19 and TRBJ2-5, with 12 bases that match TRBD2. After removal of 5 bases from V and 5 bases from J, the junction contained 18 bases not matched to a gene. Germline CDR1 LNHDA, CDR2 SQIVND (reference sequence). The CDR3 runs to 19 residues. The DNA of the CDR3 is TGTGCCAGTAGTTTCTCACCTCCGGGACTAGCGGGCGGACTGGAGACCCAGTACTTC. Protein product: CASSFSPPGLAGGLETQYF.

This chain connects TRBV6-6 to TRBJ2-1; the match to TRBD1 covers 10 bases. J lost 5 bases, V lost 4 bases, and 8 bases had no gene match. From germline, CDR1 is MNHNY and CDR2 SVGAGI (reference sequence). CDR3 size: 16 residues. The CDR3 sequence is CASSSTGGKFDNEQFF. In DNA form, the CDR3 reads TGTGCCAGCAGTTCGACAGGGGGCAAATTCGACAATGAGCAGTTCTTC.

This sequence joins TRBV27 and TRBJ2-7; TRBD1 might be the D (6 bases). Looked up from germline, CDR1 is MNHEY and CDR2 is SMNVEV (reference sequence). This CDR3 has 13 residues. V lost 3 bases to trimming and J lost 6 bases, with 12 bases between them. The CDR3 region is CASSLYPDSEQYF. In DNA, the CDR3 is TGTGCCAGCAGTTTGTACCCGGACAGCGAGCAGTACTTC.

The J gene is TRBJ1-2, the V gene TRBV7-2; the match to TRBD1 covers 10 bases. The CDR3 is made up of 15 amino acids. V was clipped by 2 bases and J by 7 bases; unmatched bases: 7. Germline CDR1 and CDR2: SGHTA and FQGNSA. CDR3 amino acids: CASSLSGTGEAGYTF. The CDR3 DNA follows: TGTGCCAGCAGCTTATCCGGGACAGGGGAGGCTGGCTACACCTTC.

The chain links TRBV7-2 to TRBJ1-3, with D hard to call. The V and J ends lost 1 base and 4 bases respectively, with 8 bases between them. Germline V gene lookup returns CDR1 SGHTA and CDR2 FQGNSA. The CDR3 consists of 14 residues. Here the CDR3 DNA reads TGTGCCAGCAGCTTAGAGGGCAAGGGAAACACCATATATTTT. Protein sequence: CASSLEGKGNTIYF. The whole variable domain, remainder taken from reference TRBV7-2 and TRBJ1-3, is GAGVSQSPSNKVTEKGKDVELRCDPISGHTALYWYRQSLGQGLEFLIYFQGNSAPDKSGLPSDRFSAERTGGSVSTLTIQRTQQEDSAVYLCASSLEGKGNTIYFGEGSWLTVV.

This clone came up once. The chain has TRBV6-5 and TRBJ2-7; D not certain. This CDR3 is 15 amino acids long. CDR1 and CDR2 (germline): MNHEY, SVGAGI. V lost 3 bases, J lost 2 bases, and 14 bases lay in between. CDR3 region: CASSYGEQRTYEQYF. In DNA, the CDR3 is TGTGCCAGCAGTTATGGGGAACAGAGAACCTACGAGCAGTACTTC.

The CDR3, as DNA: TGTGCCTGGGCCGATTCAAATGAAAAACTGTTTTTT. Amino acids: CAWADSNEKLFF. The chain couples TRBV30 to TRBJ1-4; D remains unclear. V shed 5 bases and J shed 5 bases, with 9 bases lying between them. The germline V gene has CDR1 GTSNPN and CDR2 SVGIG (reference sequence). CDR3 size: 12 residues.

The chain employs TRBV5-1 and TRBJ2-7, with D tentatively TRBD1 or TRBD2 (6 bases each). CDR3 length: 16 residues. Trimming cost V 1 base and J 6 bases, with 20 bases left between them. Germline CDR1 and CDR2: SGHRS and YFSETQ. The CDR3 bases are TGCGCCAGCAGCTTGTGGTTAATGAGGGGGGCGCCCGAGCAGTACTTC. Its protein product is CASSLWLMRGAPEQYF. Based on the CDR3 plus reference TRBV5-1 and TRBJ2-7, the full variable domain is KAGVTQTPRYLIKTRGQQVTLSCSPISGHRSVSWYQQTPGQGLQFLFEYFSETQRNKGNFPGRFSGRQFSNSRSEMNVSTLELGDSALYLCASSLWLMRGAPEQYFGPGTRLTVT.

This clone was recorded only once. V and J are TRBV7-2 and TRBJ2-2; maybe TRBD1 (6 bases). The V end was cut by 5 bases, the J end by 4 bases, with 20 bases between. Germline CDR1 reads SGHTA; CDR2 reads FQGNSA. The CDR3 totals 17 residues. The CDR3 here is CASSQLIWGRSTGELFF. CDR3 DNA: TGTGCCAGCAGCCAACTTATCTGGGGGCGTAGCACCGGGGAGCTGTTTTTT.

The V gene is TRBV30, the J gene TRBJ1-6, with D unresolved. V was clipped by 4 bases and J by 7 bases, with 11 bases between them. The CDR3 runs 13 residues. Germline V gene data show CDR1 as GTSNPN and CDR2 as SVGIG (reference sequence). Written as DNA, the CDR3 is TGTGCCTGGAAGGAGGCCCTCAATTCACCCCTCCACTTT. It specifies CAWKEALNSPLHF.

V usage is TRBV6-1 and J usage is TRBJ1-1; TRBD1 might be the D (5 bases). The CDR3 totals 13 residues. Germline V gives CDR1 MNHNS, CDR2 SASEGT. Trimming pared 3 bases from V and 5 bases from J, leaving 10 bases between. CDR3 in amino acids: CASSERGRTEAFF. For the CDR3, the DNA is TGTGCCAGCAGTGAGCGGGGGAGGACTGAAGCTTTCTTT.